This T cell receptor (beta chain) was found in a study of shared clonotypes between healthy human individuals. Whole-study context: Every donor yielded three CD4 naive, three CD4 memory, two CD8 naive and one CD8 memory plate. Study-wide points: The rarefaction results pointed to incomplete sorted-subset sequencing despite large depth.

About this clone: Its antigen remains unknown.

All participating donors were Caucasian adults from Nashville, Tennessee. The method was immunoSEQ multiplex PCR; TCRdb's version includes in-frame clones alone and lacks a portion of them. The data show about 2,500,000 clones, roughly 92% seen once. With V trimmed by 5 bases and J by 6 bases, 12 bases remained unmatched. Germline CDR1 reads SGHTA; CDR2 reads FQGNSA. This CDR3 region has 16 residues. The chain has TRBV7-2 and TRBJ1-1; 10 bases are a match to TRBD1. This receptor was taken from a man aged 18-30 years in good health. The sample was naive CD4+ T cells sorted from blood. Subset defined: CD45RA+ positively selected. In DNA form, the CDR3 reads TGTGCCAGCAGCCTGACAGGGGGCGGTGCTTGGTCTGAAGCTTTCTTT. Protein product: CASSLTGGGAWSEAFF.